The 22 T cell receptor beta chains given below trace back to one sample, sequenced in a study of cytomegalovirus exposure and HLA in healthy donors. The PCR was carried out with 60 Vbeta primers and 13 Jbeta primers. The table came from immunoSEQ multiplex PCR; TCRdb's copy has only in-frame clones and leaves some out. The table shows some 30,000 clones, with 84% occurring only once. Material for sequencing was PBMCs. These receptors were taken from a woman aged 18-35 years in good health and CMV-seronegative.

A note on this clone: One end of the junction varies from germline; a read error may be responsible. The chain recombines TRBV30 with TRBJ1-2; TRBD1 agrees at 8 bases. The CDR3 runs 12 residues. Germline CDR1 and CDR2: GTSNPN and SVGIG (reference sequence). The CDR3 sequence: CAWNRGAGGYPF. In DNA form, the CDR3 reads TGTGCCTGGAACAGGGGGGCGGGCGGCTACCCCTTC.

The table lists this clone with a few counts. This chain links TRBV19 with TRBJ1-1; 7 nucleotides line up with TRBD1. After removal of 3 bases from V and 0 bases from J, the junction contained 1 base not matched to a gene. CDR1 is LNHDA and CDR2 is SQIVND in the germline V gene (reference sequence). The CDR3 extends over 14 amino acids. In DNA form, the CDR3 reads TGTGCCAGTAGTATGACAGGGATGAACACTGAAGCTTTCTTT. Protein: CASSMTGMNTEAFF.

The chain joins TRBV7-3 to TRBJ1-6; maybe TRBD1 (5 bases). Between the trimmed V and J ends, which lost 5 bases and 9 bases, there was a span of 14 bases. Germline V gene data show CDR1 as SGHTA and CDR2 as FQGTGA. CDR3 length: 14 amino acids. The chain's CDR3 is CASSVTGHGSPLHF. The DNA of the CDR3 is TGTGCCAGCAGCGTTACAGGTCATGGTTCACCCCTCCACTTT.

The chain combines TRBV5-1 with TRBJ2-3, with D perhaps TRBD2 (5 bases). The CDR3 is 15 amino acids. Germline lookup yields CDR1 SGHRS and CDR2 YFSETQ. V gave up 0 bases and J gave up 2 bases, with 10 bases separating them. CDR3 sequence: CASSLDSVPTDTQYF. CDR3 nucleotide sequence: TGCGCCAGCAGCTTGGATAGCGTCCCCACAGATACGCAGTATTTT.

The chain links TRBV27 to TRBJ2-7, with TRBD1 as a possible D gene (6 bases). Germline V lookup: CDR1 MNHEY, CDR2 SMNVEV (reference sequence). This CDR3 has 15 amino acids. V lost 6 bases, J lost 7 bases, and 22 bases lay in between. The CDR3 is CASRTPGTPPREQYF. CDR3 coding DNA: TGTGCCAGCAGGACTCCCGGGACACCCCCTCGGGAGCAGTACTTC.

The gene calls are TRBV7-8 and TRBJ1-5; D is ambiguous. V shed 5 bases and J shed 10 bases, with 15 bases lying between them. Per germline, CDR1 SGHVS and CDR2 FQNEAQ. CDR3 length: 13 amino acids. CDR3 in amino acids: CASSETEDRPQHF. The CDR3 DNA is TGTGCCAGCAGCGAAACAGAAGATCGACCCCAGCATTTT.

The chain couples TRBV27 to TRBJ2-3; D is perhaps TRBD1 (6 bases). The CDR3 length is 17 residues. Trimming took off 3 bases at V and 5 bases at J, with 21 bases between the two ends. Germline V CDR1 and CDR2: MNHEY, SMNVEV (reference sequence). CDR3 sequence reads: CASSFTTPTGQEDTQYF. The CDR3 DNA reads as TGTGCCAGCAGTTTTACCACCCCGACAGGACAAGAAGATACGCAGTATTTT.

This chain uses TRBV28 with TRBJ2-6; the D gene is possibly TRBD1 (6 bases). Germline assignment: CDR1 MDHEN and CDR2 SYDVKM. V dropped 4 bases and J dropped 3 bases, with 16 bases sitting between them. The CDR3 consists of 17 residues. In nucleotides, the CDR3 is TGTGCCAGCAGTTCAAGATGGACAGACTTTGGGGCCAACGTCCTGACTTTC. Translated, it gives CASSSRWTDFGANVLTF.

Notes on this clone: One end of the junction is discordant with germline, which a read error may explain. This sequence joins TRBV5-4 and TRBJ1-2, with TRBD1 matching 9 bases. The CDR3 consists of 15 residues. Germline CDR1 is SGHNT and CDR2 is YYREEE (reference sequence). The CDR3 here is CASSLALGQGGGYPF. Written as DNA, the CDR3 is TGTGCCAGCAGCTTGGCCCTGGGACAGGGAGGTGGCTACCCCTTC.

This clone was seen a single time. This chain connects TRBV7-9 to TRBJ2-1; D unresolved. The CDR3 has 13 amino acids. Germline V CDR1 and CDR2: SEHNR, FQNEAQ (reference sequence). CDR3 amino acids: CSDFPAGSNEQFF. In DNA, the CDR3 is TGTTCCGACTTCCCCGCCGGATCCAATGAGCAGTTCTTC.

This clone was observed once. DNA of the CDR3: TGTGCCAGCAGTCCCTCGGGGGGGGGCGGTCAGCCCCAGCATTTT. Residues: CASSPSGGGGQPQHF. J is TRBJ1-5 and V is TRBV2, with D tentatively TRBD1 (6 bases). The CDR3 loop spans 15 amino acids. The germline V gene encodes CDR1 SNHLY and CDR2 FYNNEI. V was clipped by 5 bases and J by 6 bases, with 17 bases between them.

The rearrangement uses TRBV5-8 and TRBJ2-2; no definite D call. The CDR3 has 14 amino acids. Trimming took 2 bases from V and 6 from J, leaving 11 bases between them. Germline-derived CDR1 and CDR2 are SGHTS and YDEGEE. CDR3 nucleotide sequence: TGTGCCAGCAGCTTCTCCCTCCCAGCCGGGGAGCTGTTTTTT. Amino acid sequence: CASSFSLPAGELFF.

The V gene is TRBV6-5, the J gene TRBJ2-5, with 7 bases aligning to TRBD1. The V gene end was trimmed by 6 bases and the J gene end by 4 bases; junction bases not matched to a gene: 2. The CDR3 length is 12 residues. CDR1 and CDR2 (germline): MNHEY, SVGAGI. The CDR3 DNA is TGTGCCAGCAGAACAGGGGCAGAGACCCAGTACTTC. Translated, it gives CASRTGAETQYF.

About this clone itself: The conserved final phenylalanine or tryptophan is absent from the CDR3, which likely points to a read error. The chain couples TRBV27 to TRBJ2-7, with 9 bases lining up with TRBD1. This CDR3 contains 15 residues. The J segment lost 4 bases and the V segment lost 5 bases, leaving 9 bases of the junction unmatched. Germline V gene data show CDR1 as MNHEY and CDR2 as SMNVEV (reference sequence). This CDR3 reads CASSPTGTGWYEQYL. The CDR3 DNA is TGTGCCAGCAGTCCCACCGGGACAGGGTGGTACGAGCAGTACCTC.

The chain links TRBV7-9 to TRBJ2-4, with D possibly matching TRBD1 (6 bases). Deletions cut 4 bases from V and 8 bases from J, with 18 bases between. The CDR3 consists of 15 residues. Germline-derived CDR1 and CDR2 are SEHNR and FQNEAQ (reference sequence). Here the CDR3 DNA reads TGTGCCAGCAGCTCCTCGACAGGCCGAGCGGACATTCAGTACTTC. Translation: CASSSSTGRADIQYF. Drawing the rest from reference TRBV7-9 and TRBJ2-4, the complete variable domain is DTGVSQNPRHKITKRGQNVTFRCDPISEHNRLYWYRQTLGQGPEFLTYFQNEAQLEKSRLLSDRFSAERPKGSFSTLEIQRTEQGDSAMYLCASSSSTGRADIQYFGAGTRLSVL.

The rearrangement joins TRBV6-1 to TRBJ2-2; D is possibly TRBD1 (5 bases). This CDR3 region has 16 residues. The V and J ends lost 0 bases and 3 bases respectively, with 11 bases between them. The V gene's germline CDR1 is MNHNS and CDR2 SASEGT. CDR3 nucleotide sequence: TGTGCCAGCAGTGAAGCACAGGTTTGGGACACCGGGGAGCTGTTTTTT. It encodes CASSEAQVWDTGELFF.

V is TRBV6-4 and J is TRBJ2-1, with 7 bases identical to TRBD2. The V gene end was trimmed by 4 bases and the J gene end by 2 bases; junction bases not matched to a gene: 11. Germline V CDR1 and CDR2: MRHNA, SNTAGT. This CDR3 is built from 17 residues. The CDR3 reads CASSVYSAGLTYNEQFF. CDR3 in DNA: TGTGCCAGCAGTGTTTATTCGGCGGGACTAACCTACAATGAGCAGTTCTTC.

The chain joins TRBV9 to TRBJ1-1; 7 bases map to TRBD1. CDR3 length equals 15 residues. Germline-derived CDR1 and CDR2 are SGDLS and YYNGEE. The V segment lost 0 bases and the J segment 7 bases; nucleotides outside the gene matches: 9. The CDR3 coding sequence is TGTGCCAGCAGCGTAGACGTAGGACAGGATGATGAAGCTTTCTTT. Amino acid sequence: CASSVDVGQDDEAFF. The variable domain in full, with the rest retrieved from reference TRBV9 and TRBJ1-1, is DSGVTQTPKHLITATGQRVTLRCSPRSGDLSVYWYQQSLDQGLQFLIQYYNGEERAKGNILERFSAQQFPDLHSELNLSSLELGDSALYFCASSVDVGQDDEAFFGQGTRLTVV.

As to this clone: At one boundary the junction diverges from the germline segment, which might be a read error. The genes are TRBV7-9 and TRBJ1-5, with 8 nucleotides matching TRBD1. This CDR3 comprises 18 residues. Germline V gene data show CDR1 as SEHNR and CDR2 as FQNEAQ (reference sequence). The chain's CDR3 is CSSSLVGQGKFSNQPQHF. CDR3 nucleotides: TGTTCCAGCAGCTTAGTTGGACAGGGTAAATTTAGCAATCAGCCCCAGCATTTT.

The chain recombines TRBV2 with TRBJ2-1, with 7 positions matching TRBD1. Per germline, CDR1 SNHLY and CDR2 FYNNEI. The CDR3 runs to 15 residues. J was trimmed by 6 bases and V by 1 base; bases with no gene match: 6. The CDR3 here is CASSEVARGINEQFF. The CDR3 nucleotides read TGTGCCAGCAGTGAAGTAGCCAGGGGGATCAATGAGCAGTTCTTC.

V and J are TRBV11-2 and TRBJ2-7; 11 bases align to TRBD1. V gave up 3 bases and J gave up 3 bases; unmatched junction bases: 7. The CDR3 spans 16 residues. The germline gives CDR1 SGHAT, CDR2 FQNNGV. The CDR3 bases are TGTGCCAGCAGCTTTAGGACAGGGGGCGCGAGCTACGAGCAGTACTTC. It encodes CASSFRTGGASYEQYF.

The CDR3 region has the DNA TGTGCAAGTCGCTTAGTAGTGTCTCCTGAAGCTTTCTTT. It yields the protein CASRLVVSPEAFF. The gene calls are TRBV12-2 and TRBJ1-1. TRBV12-2 is marked as a pseudogene. This CDR3 comprises 13 residues.